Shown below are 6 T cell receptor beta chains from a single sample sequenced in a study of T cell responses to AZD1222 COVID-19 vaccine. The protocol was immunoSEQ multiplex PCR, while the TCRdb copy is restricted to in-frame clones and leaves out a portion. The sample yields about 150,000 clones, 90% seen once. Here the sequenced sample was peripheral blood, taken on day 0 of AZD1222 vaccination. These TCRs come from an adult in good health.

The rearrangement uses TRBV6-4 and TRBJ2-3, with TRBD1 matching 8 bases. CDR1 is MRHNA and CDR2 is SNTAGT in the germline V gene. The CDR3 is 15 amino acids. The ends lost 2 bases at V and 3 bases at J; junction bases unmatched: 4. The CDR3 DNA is TGTGCCAGCAGTGACACTAGACAGGGGACAGATACGCAGTATTTT. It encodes CASSDTRQGTDTQYF.

The CDR3 sequence is CASSEGQDTGELFF. The CDR3 DNA sequence: TGTGCCAGCAGTGAGGGACAGGACACCGGGGAGCTGTTTTTT. V and J are TRBV25-1 and TRBJ2-2; 8 bases are shared with TRBD1. The CDR3 sequence is 14 residues long. Germline CDR1 MGHDK, CDR2 SYGVNS. The junction had 0 bases not matched to a gene; V was cut back by 3 bases and J by 3 bases.

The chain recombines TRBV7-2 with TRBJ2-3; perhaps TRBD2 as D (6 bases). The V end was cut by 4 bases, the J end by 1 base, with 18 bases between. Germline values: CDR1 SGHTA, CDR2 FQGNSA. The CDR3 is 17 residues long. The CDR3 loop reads CASSSPTWEAGTDTQYF. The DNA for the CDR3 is TGTGCCAGCAGCTCCCCGACTTGGGAGGCGGGCACAGATACGCAGTATTTT. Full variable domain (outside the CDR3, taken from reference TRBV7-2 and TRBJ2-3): GAGVSQSPSNKVTEKGKDVELRCDPISGHTALYWYRQSLGQGLEFLIYFQGNSAPDKSGLPSDRFSAERTGGSVSTLTIQRTQQEDSAVYLCASSSPTWEAGTDTQYFGPGTRLTVL.

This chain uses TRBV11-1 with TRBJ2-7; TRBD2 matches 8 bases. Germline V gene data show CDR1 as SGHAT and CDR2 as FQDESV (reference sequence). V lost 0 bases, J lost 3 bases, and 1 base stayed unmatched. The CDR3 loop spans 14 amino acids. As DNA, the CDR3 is TGTGCCAGCAGCTTAGCTAGCGGGAACTACGAGCAGTACTTC. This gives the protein CASSLASGNYEQYF.

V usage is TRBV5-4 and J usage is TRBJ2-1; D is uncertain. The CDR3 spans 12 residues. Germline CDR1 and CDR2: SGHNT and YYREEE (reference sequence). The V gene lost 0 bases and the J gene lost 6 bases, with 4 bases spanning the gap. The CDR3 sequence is CASSLAGNEQFF. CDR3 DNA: TGTGCCAGCAGCTTGGCGGGCAATGAGCAGTTCTTC.

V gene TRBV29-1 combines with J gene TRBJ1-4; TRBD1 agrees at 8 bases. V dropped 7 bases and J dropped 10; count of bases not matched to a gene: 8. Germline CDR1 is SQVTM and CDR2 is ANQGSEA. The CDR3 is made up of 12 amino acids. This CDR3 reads CSAEGQEGKLFF. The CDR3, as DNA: TGCAGCGCGGAGGGACAGGAGGGAAAACTGTTTTTT. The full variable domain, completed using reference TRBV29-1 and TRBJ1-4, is SAVISQKPSRDICQRGTSLTIQCQVDSQVTMMFWYRQQPGQSLTLIATANQGSEATYESGFVIDKFPISRPNLTFSTLTVSNMSPEDSSIYLCSAEGQEGKLFFGSGTQLSVL.